Presented here are 17 T cell receptor beta chains from one specimen sequenced in a study of T cell repertoires in cytomegalovirus infection. Using its own MiXCR run on the reads, TCRdb lists one record per CDR3 protein. Of some 150,000 distinct CDR3 sequences listed, less than 25% are singletons. Sequences were obtained from PBMCs. The receptors derive from a human donor in good health (CMV status not recorded). Some clones in this sample may be carry-over from other donors' samples.

The rearrangement uses TRBV6-6 and TRBJ1-3; D gene uncertain. V shed 0 bases and J shed 1 base, with 7 bases lying between them. Per the germline V gene, CDR1 is MNHNY and CDR2 is SVGAGI (reference sequence). The CDR3 is 15 residues long. In DNA, the CDR3 is TGTGCCAGCAGTTACTCGCCCGATTCTGGAAACACCATATATTTT. As protein: CASSYSPDSGNTIYF.

The chain's CDR3 is CASSLLRGTSPTDTQYF. DNA for the CDR3: TGCGCCAGCAGCTTGTTACGCGGGACAAGCCCCACAGATACGCAGTATTTT. V usage is TRBV5-1 and J usage is TRBJ2-3; D is possibly TRBD1 or TRBD2 (6 bases each). This CDR3 comprises 17 residues. Between the trimmed V and J ends, which lost 1 base and 2 bases, there was a span of 17 bases. In germline, CDR1 is SGHRS, CDR2 YFSETQ.

This clonotype turned up a few times. In DNA form, the CDR3 reads TGCGCCAGCAGCCTCGAACCCCGTGGAACTGAAGCTTTCTTT. The encoded protein is CASSLEPRGTEAFF. V usage is TRBV4-3 and J usage is TRBJ1-1; D unclear. Germline CDR1 and CDR2: LGHNA and YSLEER. V was trimmed by 4 bases and J by 5 bases, leaving 14 bases between them. The CDR3 runs to 14 residues.

The chain uses TRBV18 and TRBJ1-2; possible D gene TRBD1, 5 bases. CDR1 and CDR2 (germline): KGHSH, LQKENI. Trimming left V 1 base short and J 8 bases short, with 11 bases between. The CDR3 covers 13 residues. The CDR3 DNA reads as TGTGCCAGCTCACCACTCCAGGACACCGGCTACACCTTC. Protein product: CASSPLQDTGYTF.

This clonotype was counted a few times. The gene calls are TRBV10-3 and TRBJ1-1, with D tentatively TRBD1 (5 bases). CDR3 length: 13 amino acids. With 3 bases removed from V and 5 bases from J, the gap between germline ends came to 10 bases. Germline V gene sequence: CDR1 ENHRY, CDR2 SYGVKD. This chain's CDR3 is CAISEGVWTEAFF. The CDR3 nucleotides read TGTGCCATCAGTGAAGGGGTTTGGACTGAAGCTTTCTTT.

The chain uses TRBV5-4 and TRBJ2-1; TRBD2 matches at 13 bases. Losses at the gene ends were 5 bases for V and 0 bases for J; bases not matched to a gene: 8. The germline V gene encodes CDR1 SGHNT and CDR2 YYREEE (reference sequence). The length of the CDR3 is 18 residues. CDR3: CASRTGLAGSSSYNEQFF. CDR3 coding DNA: TGTGCCAGCAGGACGGGACTAGCGGGATCGAGCTCCTACAATGAGCAGTTCTTC.

This clonotype was detected ten times or more. The chain joins TRBV20-1 to TRBJ1-5; D gene ambiguous. The CDR3 is 17 amino acids. Germline values: CDR1 DFQATT, CDR2 SNEGSKA (reference sequence). Trimming cost V 0 bases and J 4 bases, with 19 bases left between them. The CDR3 DNA sequence: TGCAGTGCTAGAGATTTCGCCCGGGGAGGTGGGAATCAGCCCCAGCATTTT. It yields the protein CSARDFARGGGNQPQHF.

This clonotype was seen a few times. The rearrangement uses TRBV28 and TRBJ2-1; TRBD2 aligns across 16 bases. The length of the CDR3 is 17 residues. CDR1 is MDHEN and CDR2 is SYDVKM in the germline V gene. The V gene end was trimmed by 3 bases and the J gene end by 6 bases; junction bases not matched to a gene: 5. This CDR3 reads CASSLGTSGRAGNEQFF. The CDR3 DNA reads as TGTGCCAGCAGTTTGGGGACTAGCGGGAGGGCCGGCAATGAGCAGTTCTTC.

There are a few counts of this clonotype. The V and J genes are TRBV7-9 and TRBJ2-3; D is undetermined. CDR1 and CDR2 from the germline V gene are SEHNR and FQNEAQ (reference sequence). The CDR3 consists of 12 residues. V was trimmed by 5 bases and J by 2 bases, leaving 5 bases between them. This CDR3 reads CASSPATDTQYF. Here the CDR3 DNA reads TGTGCCAGCAGCCCAGCCACAGATACGCAGTATTTT.

This chain uses TRBV2 with TRBJ1-5; TRBD1 agrees at 8 bases. CDR1 is SNHLY and CDR2 is FYNNEI in the germline V gene. V lost 4 bases and J lost 3; bases outside the gene matches: 5. The CDR3 is 15 residues long. The CDR3 region has the DNA TGTGCCAGCAGTGCCGGGACAGGTATCAATCAGCCCCAGCATTTT. Its protein is CASSAGTGINQPQHF. The variable domain in full, completed from reference TRBV2 and TRBJ1-5, reads EPEVTQTPSHQVTQMGQEVILRCVPISNHLYFYWYRQILGQKVEFLVSFYNNEISEKSEIFDDQFSVERPDGSNFTLKIRSTKLEDSAMYFCASSAGTGINQPQHFGDGTRLSIL.

About this clonotype itself: Mismatch with germline at one junction end may stem from a read error. The gene calls are TRBV7-4 and TRBJ1-1, with no clear D. Germline lookup yields CDR1 SGHVT and CDR2 SQSDAQ. The CDR3 is 13 residues long. CDR3 sequence (DNA): TGTGCCAGCAGCCCCGGGCCCGGCACTGAAGCTTACTTT. This encodes CASSPGPGTEAYF.

This clonotype was observed many times. The chain recombines TRBV7-9 with TRBJ1-2; 9 nucleotides match TRBD1. The germline V gene has CDR1 SEHNR and CDR2 FQNEAQ (reference sequence). This CDR3 is 14 amino acids long. V lost 5 bases to trimming and J lost 4 bases; unmatched junction nucleotides: 5. The CDR3 region has the DNA TGTGCCAGCAGCGTGGACAGGGGTACCTATGGCTACACCTTC. It encodes CASSVDRGTYGYTF.

The table lists this clonotype with many counts. Here the CDR3 reads CASSSYVRAKEGNTEAFF. The DNA for the CDR3 is TGTGCCAGCAGTTCATACGTACGGGCTAAAGAAGGGAACACTGAAGCTTTCTTT. V gene TRBV28 combines with J gene TRBJ1-1; D remains unclear. Trimming cost V 4 bases and J 1 base, with 22 bases left between them. Germline V gives CDR1 MDHEN, CDR2 SYDVKM. This CDR3 has 18 amino acids.

This clonotype came up once. The V gene is TRBV9, the J gene TRBJ2-5, with D unresolved. V dropped 2 bases and J dropped 5 bases, with 13 bases sitting between them. CDR1 and CDR2 from the germline V gene are SGDLS and YYNGEE. The CDR3 covers 14 residues. The CDR3 sequence is CASSVFGVGETQYF. The CDR3 nucleotides are TGTGCCAGCAGCGTGTTCGGAGTAGGGGAGACCCAGTACTTC.

This clonotype has only a few counts. The CDR3 loop is CASISQGGTEAFF. The CDR3 nucleotides read TGTGCCAGCATTTCTCAGGGGGGAACTGAAGCTTTCTTT. The chain carries TRBV18 and TRBJ1-1, with TRBD1 matching over 7 bases. Losses at the gene ends were 8 bases for V and 5 bases for J; bases not matched to a gene: 8. The CDR3 length is 13 residues. Germline CDR1 is KGHSH and CDR2 is LQKENI.

This clonotype was counted ten times or more. The DNA for the CDR3 is TGTGCCAGCAGCTTGGACCTCCCGAATGAGCTGTTTTTT. This translates into CASSLDLPNELFF. The V call is TRBV7-2, the J call TRBJ2-2, with D hard to call. Deletions cut 3 bases from V and 11 bases from J, with 13 bases between. Germline CDR1 SGHTA, CDR2 FQGNSA. The CDR3 covers 13 residues. Combining the CDR3 with reference TRBV7-2 and TRBJ2-2 gives the whole variable domain GAGVSQSPSNKVTEKGKDVELRCDPISGHTALYWYRQSLGQGLEFLIYFQGNSAPDKSGLPSDRFSAERTGGSVSTLTIQRTQQEDSAVYLCASSLDLPNELFFGEGSRLTVL.

The genes are TRBV27 and TRBJ2-1; D uncertain. The CDR3 is 14 residues long. The V gene's germline CDR1 is MNHEY and CDR2 SMNVEV (reference sequence). Between the trimmed V and J ends, which lost 0 bases and 2 bases, there was a span of 5 bases. CDR3: CASSLSRAYNEQFF. CDR3 nucleotides: TGTGCCAGCAGTTTATCCAGAGCCTACAATGAGCAGTTCTTC.